The sequence of this T cell receptor beta chain was determined in a study of T cell responses to AZD1222 COVID-19 vaccine. In germline, CDR1 is SEHNR, CDR2 FQNEAQ (reference sequence). V was cut by 1 base and J by 6 bases, with 13 bases left in between. CDR3 size: 15 residues. TCRdb's copy holds only in-frame clones and misses some; the assay was immunoSEQ multiplex PCR. The table records 100,000 to 150,000 clones, 85% to 90% of them present only once. The sequence derives from an adult in good health. The chain uses TRBV7-9 and TRBJ2-1; possibly TRBD1 or TRBD2 for D (5 bases each). The sample was peripheral blood, taken on day 0 of AZD1222 vaccination. The DNA for the CDR3 is TGTGCCAGCAGCTTAGGTCCAGGGCGGGCCAATGAGCAGTTCTTC. Its translation is CASSLGPGRANEQFF.